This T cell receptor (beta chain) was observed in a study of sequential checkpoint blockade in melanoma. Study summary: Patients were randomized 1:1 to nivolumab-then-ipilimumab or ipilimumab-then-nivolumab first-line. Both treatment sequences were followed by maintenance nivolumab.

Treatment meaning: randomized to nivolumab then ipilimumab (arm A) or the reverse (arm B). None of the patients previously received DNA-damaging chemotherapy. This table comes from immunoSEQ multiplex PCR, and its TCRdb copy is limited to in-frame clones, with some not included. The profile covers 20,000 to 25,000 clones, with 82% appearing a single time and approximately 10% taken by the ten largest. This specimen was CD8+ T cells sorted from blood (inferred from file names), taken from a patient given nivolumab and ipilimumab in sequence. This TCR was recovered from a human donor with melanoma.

The CDR3 region has the DNA TGTGCCTGGAGTACCGGGACACGCAATCAGCCCCAGCATTTT. Amino acids: CAWSTGTRNQPQHF. The chain combines TRBV30 with TRBJ1-5, with D possibly being TRBD1 (6 bases). The V end was cut by 2 bases, the J end by 2 bases, with 10 bases between. The CDR3 runs to 14 residues. Germline V gives CDR1 GTSNPN, CDR2 SVGIG (reference sequence).